These 28 T cell receptor beta chains were sequenced from one sample in a study of T cells in women clearing cervical HPV infection (dated 2018 in TCRdb). Library preparation used the immunoSEQ multiplex PCR assay. Drawn from immuneACCESS, this table holds only the in-frame rearrangements with V and J called that TCRdb kept. Clones are partly lost; checked studies trace under half to an unresolved V gene and leave the rest unexplained. In this sample's table one finds some 33,000 clones. Roughly 7.7% of the sample rests with the top ten. What was sequenced was blood buffy coat. The receptors derive from a woman between 18 and 70 years old with a cervical HPV16 infection that either progressed to CIN3+ or cleared (not recorded which).

Comment on this clone: The CDR3 end falls 3 residues outside the read, so it is completed with the germline J gene. This chain connects TRBV20-1 to TRBJ2-7, with TRBD2 as a possible D gene (7 bases). The V end was cut by 0 bases, the J end by 4 bases, with 13 bases between. The CDR3 contains 14 residues. Per the germline V gene, CDR1 is DFQATT and CDR2 is SNEGSKA (reference sequence). CDR3 loop: CSARDVGGPYEQYF. The part of the CDR3 DNA that was read is TGCAGTGCTAGAGACGTGGGGGGGCCTTACGAG.

As for this clone: The read falls 3 residues short of the CDR3 end, and the missing part is taken from the germline J gene. V is TRBV5-1 and J is TRBJ2-7; 8 bases agree with TRBD2. The CDR3 is made up of 15 amino acids. Looked up from germline, CDR1 is SGHRS and CDR2 is YFSETQ. The junction had 2 bases not matched to a gene; V was cut back by 0 bases and J by 0 bases. The CDR3 sequence: CASSLEAGDSYEQYF. Incomplete CDR3 DNA: TGCGCCAGCAGCTTGGAAGCGGGAGACTCCTACGAG.

For this clone: Sequencing ends 3 residues short of the CDR3 end; the germline J gene provides the rest. This chain uses TRBV20-1 with TRBJ2-4; TRBD1 might be the D (6 bases). CDR3 length: 13 residues. Germline CDR1 and CDR2: DFQATT and SNEGSKA (reference sequence). Trimming pared 5 bases from V and 9 bases from J, leaving 17 bases between. The DNA read from the CDR3 is TGCAGTGCTGATCCCGAGGGGGTCGGCATT. Protein: CSADPEGVGI. The CDR3 as a whole reads CSADPEGVGIQYF.

As for this clone: The read ends 3 residues before the CDR3 terminus; that terminus is restored from the germline J gene. The chain is built from TRBV6-4 and TRBJ2-2; D remains unclear. This CDR3 is built from 14 residues. Germline CDR1 reads MRHNA; CDR2 reads SNTAGT. Deletions cut 2 bases from V and 1 base from J, with 5 bases between. Partial CDR3 DNA: TGTGCCAGCAGTGACCGGTGGAACACCGGGGAG. As protein: CASSDRWNTGE. The full CDR3 protein reads CASSDRWNTGELFF.

Note on this clone: The CDR3 extends 3 residues past the end of the read, so its final part is completed from the germline J gene. The genes are TRBV5-1 and TRBJ2-2; TRBD2 aligns across 7 bases. V shed 4 bases and J 3 bases; nucleotides not matched to a gene: 12. The CDR3 consists of 17 residues. Germline V gene lookup returns CDR1 SGHRS and CDR2 YFSETQ. CDR3 sequence: CASSERAQGGHTGELFF. The part of the CDR3 DNA that was read is TGCGCCAGCAGCGAACGGGCTCAGGGAGGGCACACCGGGGAG.

Regarding this clone: Sequencing ends 3 residues short of the CDR3 end; the germline J gene provides the rest. Other DNA variants within this sample encode the same CDR3. V and J are TRBV20-1 and TRBJ2-3, with TRBD2 as a possible D gene (6 bases). Germline CDR1 DFQATT, CDR2 SNEGSKA (reference sequence). The CDR3 contains 15 residues. V was pared by 0 bases and J by 0 bases, with 10 bases between. This CDR3 is CSARDAGTSTDTQYF. CDR3 bases read: TGCAGTGCTAGAGATGCGGGAACAAGCACAGATACG.

Note on this clone: The CDR3 end falls 3 residues outside the read, so it is completed with the germline J gene. The chain carries TRBV2 and TRBJ2-7; TRBD1 matches 7 bases. The CDR3 is made up of 16 amino acids. V trimming: 3 bases; J trimming: 0 bases; junction bases outside the gene matches: 8. The germline gives CDR1 SNHLY, CDR2 FYNNEI. The sequenced CDR3 bases are TGTGCCAGCAGTGATGGGGGCCGGGACAGCTCCTACGAG. It yields the protein CASSDGGRDSSYE. The whole CDR3 is CASSDGGRDSSYEQYF. The whole variable domain, remainder taken from reference TRBV2 and TRBJ2-7, is EPEVTQTPSHQVTQMGQEVILRCVPISNHLYFYWYRQILGQKVEFLVSFYNNEISEKSEIFDDQFSVERPDGSNFTLKIRSTKLEDSAMYFCASSDGGRDSSYEQYFGPGTRLTVT.

Points on this clone: The CDR3 end lies 3 residues beyond the end of the read and is filled in from the germline J gene. The V gene is TRBV7-8, the J gene TRBJ1-2; TRBD1 might be the D (5 bases). The CDR3 totals 12 residues. The V gene's germline CDR1 is SGHVS and CDR2 FQNEAQ. The chain's CDR3 is CASSFTGGGYTF. The DNA read from the CDR3 is TGTGCCAGCAGCTTTACGGGGGGGGGC.

About this clone itself: The read stops 3 residues short of the end of the CDR3; the missing end is completed from the germline J gene. The chain combines TRBV19 with TRBJ2-3; D remains ambiguous. Germline CDR1 is LNHDA and CDR2 is SQIVND (reference sequence). CDR3 length: 12 amino acids. CDR3 sequence: CASRGGNQPQYF. The DNA read from the CDR3 is TGTGCCAGTAGAGGCGGCAATCAGCCG. Drawing the rest from reference TRBV19 and TRBJ2-3, the complete variable domain is DGGITQSPKYLFRKEGQNVTLSCEQNLNHDAMYWYRQDPGQGLRLIYYSQIVNDFQKGDIAEGYSVSREKKESFPLTVTSAQKNPTAFYLCASRGGNQPQYFGPGTRLTVL.

On this clone: The read ends 3 residues shy of where the CDR3 ends; the end is completed using the germline J gene. This chain uses TRBV12-3 or TRBV12-4 with TRBJ2-5, with 7 bases matching TRBD2. The CDR3 runs 12 residues. V shed 3 bases and J 7 bases; nucleotides not matched to a gene: 2. The sequenced part of the CDR3 DNA is TGTGCCAGCAGTTTCTCTAGCGGGACC. It translates to CASSFSSGT. The CDR3 reads in full as CASSFSSGTQYF.

Remarks on this clone: Read coverage stops 3 residues before the CDR3 terminus; the germline J gene supplies the remainder. This rearrangement joins TRBV28 to TRBJ2-4, with 11 positions matching TRBD2. Germline V gene data show CDR1 as MDHEN and CDR2 as SYDVKM. The CDR3 is made up of 18 amino acids. Incomplete CDR3 DNA: TGTGCCAGCAGTTCCCGGAATGTGCTAGCGGGGGGCCGTTGGATT. Translated: CASSSRNVLAGGRWI. The complete CDR3 sequence is CASSSRNVLAGGRWIQYF.

As to this clone: Read sequence stops 3 residues before the CDR3 end, and the germline J gene provides the missing end. This sequence joins TRBV29-1 and TRBJ1-1; 9 bases match TRBD1. The germline CDR1 and CDR2 sequences are SQVTM and ANQGSEA. This CDR3 region has 14 residues. CDR3 DNA (partial): TGCAGCGTCCACCGGGACAGGGCCTCGAGCGAA. Protein: CSVHRDRASSE. Given in full, the CDR3 is CSVHRDRASSEAFF. The full variable domain, completed using reference TRBV29-1 and TRBJ1-1, is SAVISQKPSRDICQRGTSLTIQCQVDSQVTMMFWYRQQPGQSLTLIATANQGSEATYESGFVIDKFPISRPNLTFSTLTVSNMSPEDSSIYLCSVHRDRASSEAFFGQGTRLTVV.

Comment on this clone: The read ends 3 residues before the CDR3 terminus; that terminus is restored from the germline J gene. The V and J genes are TRBV7-6 and TRBJ2-3, with TRBD2 matching 13 bases. The CDR3 runs to 16 residues. The junction had 6 bases not matched to a gene; V was cut back by 5 bases and J by 4 bases. Germline V gives CDR1 SGHVS, CDR2 FNYEAQ. Incomplete CDR3 DNA: TGTGCCAGCAGCCCTTGGACTAGCGGGAGCCCAGATACG. This encodes CASSPWTSGSPDT. The CDR3 in full is CASSPWTSGSPDTQYF. The whole variable domain, filled in from reference TRBV7-6 and TRBJ2-3, reads GAGVSQSPRYKVTKRGQDVALRCDPISGHVSLYWYRQALGQGPEFLTYFNYEAQQDKSGLPNDRFSAERPEGSISTLTIQRTEQRDSAMYRCASSPWTSGSPDTQYFGPGTRLTVL.

A note on this clone: The read comes to an end 3 residues before the CDR3 does, leaving the germline J gene to fill in the end. The chain has TRBV19 and TRBJ2-5; 9 bases fit TRBD1. CDR3 size: 14 residues. Germline V gene sequence: CDR1 LNHDA, CDR2 SQIVND (reference sequence). V was clipped by 5 bases and J by 5 bases; unmatched bases: 6. The sequenced CDR3 bases are TGTGCCAGTAGTCCTACAGGGGGCATGGAGACC. Protein product: CASSPTGGMET. The entire CDR3 protein reads CASSPTGGMETQYF.

Concerning this clone: The CDR3 end falls 3 residues outside the read, so it is completed with the germline J gene. This chain uses TRBV27 with TRBJ2-3, with 9 bases aligning to TRBD2. Trimming at V came to 2 bases and at J to 5 bases, leaving 2 bases not matched to a gene. CDR1 is MNHEY, CDR2 SMNVEV, per germline (reference sequence). The CDR3 length is 14 residues. The sequenced part of the CDR3 DNA is TGTGCCAGCAGTTTAGCGGGAGGGAAAGATACG. It is translated as CASSLAGGKDT. The entire CDR3 protein is CASSLAGGKDTQYF.

With regard to this clone: Read data end 3 residues before the CDR3 end; the end is taken from the germline J gene. This sequence joins TRBV19 and TRBJ1-5; possible D gene TRBD1, 5 bases. Trimming left V 6 bases short and J 3 bases short, with 18 bases between. CDR1 is LNHDA, CDR2 SQIVND, per germline (reference sequence). This CDR3 is built from 16 residues. Incomplete CDR3 DNA: TGTGCCAGTAGCCCTGTCCCGACAGCTTCCAATCAGCCC. Protein: CASSPVPTASNQP. Given in full, the CDR3 is CASSPVPTASNQPQHF.

Points on this clone: The CDR3 is cut off 3 residues early in the read; its end comes from the germline J gene. The chain carries TRBV5-6 and TRBJ2-7, with a weak D call TRBD1 (6 bases). From germline, CDR1 is SGHDT and CDR2 YYEEEE. There are 14 residues in the CDR3. Trimming took off 4 bases at V and 1 base at J, with 12 bases between the two ends. The part of the CDR3 DNA that was read is TGTGCCAGCAGCCCGACAGGAAAATCCTACGAG. Protein product: CASSPTGKSYE. The CDR3 in full is CASSPTGKSYEQYF.

With respect to this clone: Coverage ceases 3 residues before the CDR3 finishes, and the germline J gene fills in the end. The gene calls are TRBV2 and TRBJ1-4; 12 nucleotides agree with TRBD1. In germline, CDR1 is SNHLY, CDR2 FYNNEI. The CDR3 length is 15 residues. Germline trimming cut 6 bases from V and 5 bases from J; bases unmatched to any gene: 4. The sequenced CDR3 bases are TGTGCCAGCAGGGGACAGGGGGCCCGCAATGAAAAA. Translation gives CASRGQGARNEK. The CDR3 in full is CASRGQGARNEKLFF.

CDR3 bases read: TGCAGTGCTAGCTGGACTAGCGGGGGGGCAAACATT. It yields the protein CSASWTSGGANI. The whole CDR3 reads CSASWTSGGANIQYF. The chain has TRBV20-1 and TRBJ2-4; 15 bases align to TRBD2. The read terminates 3 residues before the CDR3 end, so the remaining end is supplied by the germline J gene. With 3 bases clipped from V and 6 bases from J, the junction kept 3 bases outside the gene matches. The CDR3 runs 15 residues. Germline V gene lookup returns CDR1 DFQATT and CDR2 SNEGSKA (reference sequence).

For this clone: The read falls 3 residues short of the CDR3 end, and the missing part is taken from the germline J gene. The gene calls are TRBV30 and TRBJ2-3; 9 nucleotides line up with TRBD2. Per the germline V gene, CDR1 is GTSNPN and CDR2 is SVGIG (reference sequence). This CDR3 is built from 15 residues. The covered CDR3 bases are TGTGCCTGGAGTGGCCGGCTAGCGGGATATGAGACG. Amino acids: CAWSGRLAGYET. The whole CDR3 protein reads CAWSGRLAGYETQYF. The whole variable domain, filled in from reference TRBV30 and TRBJ2-3, reads SQTIHQWPATLVQPVGSPLSLECTVEGTSNPNLYWYRQAAGRGLQLLFYSVGIGQISSEVPQNLSASRPQDRQFILSSKKLLLSDSGFYLCAWSGRLAGYETQYFGPGTRLTVL.

About this clone itself: Coverage ceases 3 residues before the CDR3 finishes, and the germline J gene fills in the end. The V and J genes are TRBV19 and TRBJ2-7; possibly TRBD1 for D (5 bases). Germline lookup yields CDR1 LNHDA and CDR2 SQIVND (reference sequence). The CDR3 covers 14 residues. Trimming removed 1 base from V and 2 bases from J, with 9 bases in between. The sequenced CDR3 bases are TGTGCCAGTAGTATAGGAGACAGCCCCTACGAG. Its translation: CASSIGDSPYE. The full CDR3 is CASSIGDSPYEQYF.

A word on this clone: Read sequence stops 3 residues before the CDR3 end, and the germline J gene provides the missing end. J is TRBJ2-3 and V is TRBV19, with a weak D call TRBD1 (6 bases). V lost 5 bases and J 2 bases, leaving 14 bases between the germline ends. The CDR3 sequence is 15 residues long. The germline V gene encodes CDR1 LNHDA and CDR2 SQIVND (reference sequence). CDR3 sequence: CASSVTGYVTDTQYF. Incomplete CDR3 DNA: TGTGCCAGTAGTGTAACAGGGTATGTCACAGATACG. The variable domain in full, with the rest retrieved from reference TRBV19 and TRBJ2-3, is DGGITQSPKYLFRKEGQNVTLSCEQNLNHDAMYWYRQDPGQGLRLIYYSQIVNDFQKGDIAEGYSVSREKKESFPLTVTSAQKNPTAFYLCASSVTGYVTDTQYFGPGTRLTVL.

Points on this clone: Read sequence stops 3 residues before the CDR3 end, and the germline J gene provides the missing end. The chain is built from TRBV19 and TRBJ1-4; 7 bases are shared with TRBD1. The V gene's germline CDR1 is LNHDA and CDR2 SQIVND (reference sequence). The CDR3 extends over 16 amino acids. The sequenced CDR3 bases are TGTGCCAGTAGTACGGGACAGACCTCTGGGGCCAACGTA. It specifies CASSTGQTSGANV. The CDR3, in full, reads CASSTGQTSGANVLFF.

To note about this clone: Coverage ceases 3 residues before the CDR3 finishes, and the germline J gene fills in the end. This sequence joins TRBV28 and TRBJ2-7, with 9 bases identical to TRBD2. Trimming removed 5 bases from V and 0 bases from J; junction bases left unmatched: 5. Per the germline V gene, CDR1 is MDHEN and CDR2 is SYDVKM. The CDR3 has 15 amino acids. The sequenced part of the CDR3 DNA is TGTGCCAGCAGTCGACTAGCGGCTAACTCCTACGAG. It codes for CASSRLAANSYE. The full CDR3 is CASSRLAANSYEQYF.

The part of the CDR3 DNA that was read is TGTGCCAGCAGTGGAGAAGGGGCATACAATGAG. Translated: CASSGEGAYNE. The full CDR3 sequence reads CASSGEGAYNEQFF. V and J are TRBV2 and TRBJ2-1; TRBD1 is a possible D gene (5 bases). The CDR3 is cut off 3 residues early in the read; its end comes from the germline J gene. Trimming shortened V by 4 bases and J by 4 bases, and 11 bases separated the two germline ends. The CDR3 consists of 14 residues. Per germline, CDR1 SNHLY and CDR2 FYNNEI.

CDR3 bases read: TGCGCCAGCAGTCCATTTAAGCGGGAGGGCGGAAAAAACATT. It specifies CASSPFKREGGKNI. The full CDR3 is CASSPFKREGGKNIQYF. The J gene is TRBJ2-4, the V gene TRBV23-1, with 10 positions matching TRBD2. The DNA ends 3 residues before the CDR3 does, and the rest of the CDR3 is filled in from the germline J gene. TRBV23-1 is filed as an ORF, its function uncertain. V was clipped by 4 bases and J by 4 bases; unmatched bases: 10. The CDR3 is 17 residues long.

As concerns this clone: The DNA ends 3 residues before the CDR3 does, and the rest of the CDR3 is filled in from the germline J gene. The chain combines TRBV18 with TRBJ2-7; no reliable D call. The CDR3 length is 13 residues. Germline V gene data show CDR1 as KGHSH and CDR2 as LQKENI. Trimming took 2 bases from V and 2 from J, leaving 7 bases between them. CDR3 DNA, as far as it was read: TGTGCCAGCTCACCAACCGGTACCTACGAG. Its protein product is CASSPTGTYE. The entire CDR3 sequence reads CASSPTGTYEQYF.

A note on this clone: Read coverage stops 3 residues before the CDR3 terminus; the germline J gene supplies the remainder. The rearrangement joins TRBV7-8 to TRBJ1-6; D is undetermined. The CDR3 contains 16 residues. Germline lookup yields CDR1 SGHVS and CDR2 FQNEAQ. With 1 base removed from V and 6 bases from J, the gap between germline ends came to 13 bases. Partial CDR3 DNA: TGTGCCAGCAGCTTAGTGGCGGAAAGCTTTAATTCACCC. As protein: CASSLVAESFNSP. The CDR3 reads in full as CASSLVAESFNSPLHF.